The 17 T cell receptor beta chains below come from one sample, sequenced in a study of blood T cell repertoires in COVID-19. Using immunoSEQ multiplex PCR, the repertoire was profiled, and TCRdb retains in-frame clones only, with some absent. The sample holds about 340,000 clones, around 82% seen once. Sequencing input: peripheral blood. These receptors all come from a man aged 25 to 40 with active or convalescent COVID-19.

CDR3 sequence (DNA): TGTGCCAGCAGTCGTCGGGTAGCGGGAGGGTCAGATACGCAGTATTTT. It is translated as CASSRRVAGGSDTQYF. The genes are TRBV7-8 and TRBJ2-3, with 11 bases fitting TRBD2. CDR3 length equals 16 residues. V was clipped by 6 bases and J by 4 bases; unmatched bases: 9. The germline V gene has CDR1 SGHVS and CDR2 FQNEAQ.

V is TRBV12-5 and J is TRBJ1-5, with D possibly being TRBD1 (6 bases). Germline loops: CDR1 LGHNT, CDR2 FRNRAP. The CDR3 is made up of 15 amino acids. V gave up 5 bases and J gave up 2 bases, with 13 bases separating them. The CDR3 coding sequence is TGTGCTAGTGGTGCACAGGGAAGGGGCAATCAGCCCCAGCATTTT. It is translated as CASGAQGRGNQPQHF.

The chain is built from TRBV18 and TRBJ1-1; D gene ambiguous. Looked up from germline, CDR1 is KGHSH and CDR2 is LQKENI. V lost 5 bases to trimming and J lost 5 bases, with 12 bases between them. The CDR3 consists of 13 residues. The CDR3 loop is CASSKEFGTEAFF. In DNA, the CDR3 is TGTGCCAGCTCAAAGGAGTTTGGGACTGAAGCTTTCTTT.

The CDR3 spells CAWSGTVNQPQHF. As DNA, the CDR3 is TGTGCCTGGAGTGGGACAGTCAATCAGCCCCAGCATTTT. The V and J genes are TRBV30 and TRBJ1-5, with D possibly matching TRBD1 (6 bases). Trimming pared 1 base from V and 3 bases from J, leaving 7 bases between. This CDR3 comprises 13 residues. The germline gives CDR1 GTSNPN, CDR2 SVGIG (reference sequence). Using reference TRBV30 and TRBJ1-5 for the parts outside the CDR3, the full variable domain is SQTIHQWPATLVQPVGSPLSLECTVEGTSNPNLYWYRQAAGRGLQLLFYSVGIGQISSEVPQNLSASRPQDRQFILSSKKLLLSDSGFYLCAWSGTVNQPQHFGDGTRLSIL.

This rearrangement joins TRBV15 to TRBJ1-2, with 7 bases that match TRBD1. Germline CDR1 is LNHNV and CDR2 is YYDKDF (reference sequence). With 0 bases clipped from V and 5 bases from J, the junction kept 6 bases outside the gene matches. This CDR3 has 15 amino acids. For the CDR3, the DNA is TGTGCCACCAGCAGAGATTCAGCACAGGGGTATGGCTACACCTTC. Protein product: CATSRDSAQGYGYTF.

V gene TRBV15 combines with J gene TRBJ1-1; 7 bases are a match to TRBD1. V was clipped by 6 bases and J by 1 base; unmatched bases: 14. Germline V gene lookup returns CDR1 LNHNV and CDR2 YYDKDF (reference sequence). The CDR3 consists of 17 residues. CDR3 nucleotides: TGTGCCACCAGTAGGGCCGGGTACAGGGGCTCGAACACTGAAGCTTTCTTT. Its translation is CATSRAGYRGSNTEAFF.

In DNA, the CDR3 is TGTGCCAGCAGCCGCCGGACTAGCGGATACACAGATACGCAGTATTTT. This sequence encodes CASSRRTSGYTDTQYF. This chain links TRBV11-2 with TRBJ2-3; TRBD2 matches at 10 bases. The CDR3 length is 16 residues. Germline V gene lookup returns CDR1 SGHAT and CDR2 FQNNGV. The ends lost 5 bases at V and 2 bases at J; junction bases unmatched: 7.

This chain joins TRBV30 and TRBJ1-2; D gene ambiguous. This CDR3 is 13 amino acids long. Trimming left V 3 bases short and J 4 bases short, with 12 bases between. Germline V gene lookup returns CDR1 GTSNPN and CDR2 SVGIG (reference sequence). The CDR3 region is CAWRPRGAYGYTF. The CDR3 DNA follows: TGTGCCTGGAGGCCCCGGGGTGCCTATGGCTACACCTTC.

The rearrangement uses TRBV5-1 and TRBJ2-7; TRBD1 aligns across 9 bases. After removal of 1 base from V and 0 bases from J, the junction contained 2 bases not matched to a gene. The CDR3 is 15 amino acids. Looked up from germline, CDR1 is SGHRS and CDR2 is YFSETQ. The CDR3 coding sequence is TGCGCCAGCAGCTTGAGGGACAGGGTCTCCTACGAGCAGTACTTC. Translating gives CASSLRDRVSYEQYF.

This clone was observed a few times. The CDR3: CATSRGTGGETQYF. In DNA form, the CDR3 reads TGTGCCACCAGCAGAGGGACAGGGGGTGAGACCCAGTACTTC. The gene calls are TRBV15 and TRBJ2-5; 10 nucleotides line up with TRBD1. The CDR3 contains 14 residues. Trimming took 1 base from V and 5 from J; bases not matched to a gene: 1. Germline CDR1 reads LNHNV; CDR2 reads YYDKDF (reference sequence).

The chain couples TRBV3-1 (or the pseudogene TRBV3-2) to TRBJ1-4; the D gene is possibly TRBD1 (5 bases). Germline-derived CDR1 and CDR2 are LGHDT and YNNKEL (reference sequence). V lost 2 bases, J lost 7 bases, and 11 bases lay in between. The CDR3 has 14 residues. The DNA of the CDR3 is TGTGCCAGCAGCCAAAGGGGAGGGGCTGAAAAACTGTTTTTT. It encodes CASSQRGGAEKLFF.

The chain carries TRBV19 and TRBJ2-1, with TRBD2 identical over 10 bases. This CDR3 has 16 residues. The V gene's germline CDR1 is LNHDA and CDR2 SQIVND (reference sequence). J lost 2 bases, V lost 7 bases, and 8 bases had no gene match. CDR3 sequence (DNA): TGTGCCAGTACAAGGCATACTAGCGGGGCCTACAATGAGCAGTTCTTC. Translating it yields CASTRHTSGAYNEQFF.

This rearrangement joins TRBV9 to TRBJ2-1, with TRBD2 matching over 8 bases. This CDR3 is 15 amino acids long. After removal of 2 bases from V and 6 bases from J, the junction contained 7 bases not matched to a gene. Germline V CDR1 and CDR2: SGDLS, YYNGEE. CDR3: CASSVYGGAANEQFF. CDR3 bases: TGTGCCAGCAGCGTCTACGGGGGGGCGGCCAATGAGCAGTTCTTC.

The chain uses TRBV14 and TRBJ1-6; D gene ambiguous. Germline CDR1 and CDR2: SGHDN and FVKESK. The CDR3 has 13 amino acids. The germline V and J ends were trimmed by 8 bases and 9 bases, with 14 bases remaining between them. CDR3 in DNA: TGTGCCAGCGGGGTGGGAGACCTTTCACCCCTCCACTTT. This encodes CASGVGDLSPLHF.

The chain has TRBV24-1 and TRBJ1-2, with D possibly matching TRBD1 (6 bases). Looked up from germline, CDR1 is KGHDR and CDR2 is SFDVKD. CDR3 size: 16 residues. The V and J ends lost 4 bases and 4 bases respectively, with 18 bases between them. The CDR3 sequence is CATSEGPRTEGYGYTF. CDR3 DNA sequence: TGTGCCACCAGTGAGGGCCCGAGGACAGAAGGCTATGGCTACACCTTC.

This clone has only a few counts. V and J are TRBV5-6 and TRBJ2-7; D is possibly TRBD2 (6 bases). The germline CDR1 and CDR2 sequences are SGHDT and YYEEEE. The V end lost 0 bases, the J end lost 7 bases, and 14 bases lay between the germline ends. The CDR3 has 14 residues. The CDR3 is CASSLAGRAGEQYF. The CDR3 DNA reads TGTGCCAGCAGCTTGGCGGGCAGGGCGGGAGAGCAGTACTTC.

The chain is built from TRBV29-1 and TRBJ2-7, with no clear D. The germline V and J ends were trimmed by 0 bases and 0 bases, with 9 bases remaining between them. This CDR3 is built from 14 residues. CDR1 and CDR2 (germline): SQVTM, ANQGSEA. This chain's CDR3 is CSVEEETSSYEQYF. For the CDR3, the DNA is TGCAGCGTTGAAGAGGAGACTTCCTCCTACGAGCAGTACTTC.